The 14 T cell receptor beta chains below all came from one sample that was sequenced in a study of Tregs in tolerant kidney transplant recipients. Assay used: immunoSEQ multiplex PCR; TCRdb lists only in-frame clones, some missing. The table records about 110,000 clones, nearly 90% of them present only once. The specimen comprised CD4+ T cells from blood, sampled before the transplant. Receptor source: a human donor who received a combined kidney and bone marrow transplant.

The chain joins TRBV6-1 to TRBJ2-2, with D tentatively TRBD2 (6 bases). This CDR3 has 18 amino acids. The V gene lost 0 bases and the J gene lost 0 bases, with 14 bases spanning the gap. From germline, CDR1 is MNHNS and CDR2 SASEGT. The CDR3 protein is CASSEALLGSANTGELFF. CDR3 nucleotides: TGTGCCAGCAGTGAAGCGCTTCTCGGGAGCGCGAACACCGGGGAGCTGTTTTTT.

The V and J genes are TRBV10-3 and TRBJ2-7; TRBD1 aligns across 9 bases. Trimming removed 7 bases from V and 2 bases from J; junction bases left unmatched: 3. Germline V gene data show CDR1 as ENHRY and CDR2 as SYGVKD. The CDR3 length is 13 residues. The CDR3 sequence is CAIKGQGPYEQYF. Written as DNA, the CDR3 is TGTGCCATCAAGGGACAGGGTCCCTACGAGCAGTACTTC.

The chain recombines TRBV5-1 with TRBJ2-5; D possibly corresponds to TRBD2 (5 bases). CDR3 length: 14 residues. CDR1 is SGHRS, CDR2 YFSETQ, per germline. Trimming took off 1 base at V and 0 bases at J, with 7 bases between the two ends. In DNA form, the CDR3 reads TGCGCCAGCAGCTTGTCGGGAAACCAAGAGACCCAGTACTTC. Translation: CASSLSGNQETQYF. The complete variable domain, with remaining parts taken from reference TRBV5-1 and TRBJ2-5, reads KAGVTQTPRYLIKTRGQQVTLSCSPISGHRSVSWYQQTPGQGLQFLFEYFSETQRNKGNFPGRFSGRQFSNSRSEMNVSTLELGDSALYLCASSLSGNQETQYFGPGTRLLVL.

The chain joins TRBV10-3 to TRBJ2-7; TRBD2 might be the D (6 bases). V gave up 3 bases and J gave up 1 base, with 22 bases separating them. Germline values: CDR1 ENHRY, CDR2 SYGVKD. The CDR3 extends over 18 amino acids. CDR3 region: CAISDQNSPGLASYEQYF. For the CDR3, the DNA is TGTGCCATCAGTGACCAAAATTCTCCGGGACTGGCGTCCTACGAGCAGTACTTC.

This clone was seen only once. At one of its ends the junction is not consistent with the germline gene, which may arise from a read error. The CDR3 sequence: CASTLDGTGNTEAFF. The CDR3 DNA reads TGTGCCAGCACCTTAGACGGGACAGGGAACACTGAAGCTTTCTTT. The chain couples TRBV7-9 to TRBJ1-1; TRBD1 aligns across 8 bases. The CDR3 is made up of 15 amino acids. Germline V lookup: CDR1 SEHNR, CDR2 FQNEAQ (reference sequence). The full variable domain, completed using reference TRBV7-9 and TRBJ1-1, is DTGVSQNPRHKITKRGQNVTFRCDPISEHNRLYWYRQTLGQGPEFLTYFQNEAQLEKSRLLSDRFSAERPKGSFSTLEIQRTEQGDSAMYLCASTLDGTGNTEAFFGQGTRLTVV.

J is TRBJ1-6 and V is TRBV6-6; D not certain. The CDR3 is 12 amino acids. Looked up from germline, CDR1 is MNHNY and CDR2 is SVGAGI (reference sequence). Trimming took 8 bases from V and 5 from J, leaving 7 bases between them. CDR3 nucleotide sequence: TGTGCCAGCGCGCCGAATAATTCACCCCTCCACTTT. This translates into CASAPNNSPLHF.

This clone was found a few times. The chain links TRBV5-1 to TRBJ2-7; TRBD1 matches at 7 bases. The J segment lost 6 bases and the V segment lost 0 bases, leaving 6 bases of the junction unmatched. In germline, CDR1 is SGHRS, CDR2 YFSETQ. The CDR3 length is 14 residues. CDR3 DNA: TGCGCCAGCAGCTTGGCCACAGGGGTGCTCGAGCAGTACTTC. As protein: CASSLATGVLEQYF. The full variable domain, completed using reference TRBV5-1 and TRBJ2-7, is KAGVTQTPRYLIKTRGQQVTLSCSPISGHRSVSWYQQTPGQGLQFLFEYFSETQRNKGNFPGRFSGRQFSNSRSEMNVSTLELGDSALYLCASSLATGVLEQYFGPGTRLTVT.

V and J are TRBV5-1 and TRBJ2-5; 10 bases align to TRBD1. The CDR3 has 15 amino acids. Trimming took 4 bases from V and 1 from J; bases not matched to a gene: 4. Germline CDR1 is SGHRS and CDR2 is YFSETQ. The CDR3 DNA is TGCGCCAGCAGCCAGGGACAGGGGATCCAAGAGACCCAGTACTTC. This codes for CASSQGQGIQETQYF.

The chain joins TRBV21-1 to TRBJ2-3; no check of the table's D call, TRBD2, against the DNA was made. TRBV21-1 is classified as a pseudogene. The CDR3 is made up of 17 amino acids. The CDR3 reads CASPILFSGGSTDTQYF. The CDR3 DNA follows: TGTGCCAGCCCAATACTATTCAGCGGGGGGAGCACAGATACGCAGTATTTT.

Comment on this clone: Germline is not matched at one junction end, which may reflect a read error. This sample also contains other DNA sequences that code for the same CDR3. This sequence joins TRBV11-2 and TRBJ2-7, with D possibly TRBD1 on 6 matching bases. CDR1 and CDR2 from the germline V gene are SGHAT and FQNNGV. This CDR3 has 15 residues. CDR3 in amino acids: CASRTESTGVYEQYF. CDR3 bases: TGTGCCAGCCGGACCGAATCGACAGGAGTCTACGAGCAGTATTTC.

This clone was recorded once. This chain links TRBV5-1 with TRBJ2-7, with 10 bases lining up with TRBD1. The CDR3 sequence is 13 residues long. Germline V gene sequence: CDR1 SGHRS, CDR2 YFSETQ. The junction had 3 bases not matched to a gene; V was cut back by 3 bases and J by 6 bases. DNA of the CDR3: TGCGCCAGCAGCTACCGACAGGGGGCCGAGCAGTACTTC. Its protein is CASSYRQGAEQYF.

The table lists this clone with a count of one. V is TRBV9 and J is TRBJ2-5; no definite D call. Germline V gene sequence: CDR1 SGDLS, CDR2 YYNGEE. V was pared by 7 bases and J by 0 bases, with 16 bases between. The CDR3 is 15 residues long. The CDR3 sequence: CASSVSAADQETQYF. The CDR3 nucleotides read TGTGCCAGCTCGGTTTCTGCGGCGGACCAAGAGACCCAGTACTTC.

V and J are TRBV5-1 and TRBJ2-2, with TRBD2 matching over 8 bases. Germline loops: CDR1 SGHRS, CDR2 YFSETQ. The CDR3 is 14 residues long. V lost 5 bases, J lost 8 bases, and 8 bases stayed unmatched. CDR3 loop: CASSPGLVLGELFF. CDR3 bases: TGCGCCAGCAGTCCGGGACTAGTCCTGGGGGAGCTGTTTTTT.

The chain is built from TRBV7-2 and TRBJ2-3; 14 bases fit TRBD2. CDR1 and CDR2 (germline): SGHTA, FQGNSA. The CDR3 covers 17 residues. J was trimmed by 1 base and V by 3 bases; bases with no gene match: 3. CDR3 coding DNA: TGTGCCAGCAGCTTGACTAGCGGGAGGGTCCGCACAGATACGCAGTATTTT. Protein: CASSLTSGRVRTDTQYF.